The 30 T cell receptor beta chains below all came from one sample that was sequenced in a study of T cell responses to AZD1222 COVID-19 vaccine. Generated by immunoSEQ multiplex PCR, the TCRdb table keeps only in-frame clones and is missing some. The sample contains about 130,000 clones, roughly 90% of which appear only once. The sequencing used peripheral blood, collected on day 0 of AZD1222 vaccination. Every receptor here comes from an adult in good health.

The chain combines TRBV3-1 (or the pseudogene TRBV3-2) with TRBJ1-1; TRBD1 is a possible D gene (6 bases). Germline V lookup: CDR1 LGHDT, CDR2 YNNKEL (reference sequence). The CDR3 spans 11 residues. Between the trimmed V and J ends, which lost 1 base and 11 bases, there was a span of 8 bases. The CDR3 DNA reads as TGTGCCAGCAGCCAAGGACAGGTCGCTTTCTTT. Protein product: CASSQGQVAFF.

This chain joins TRBV11-3 and TRBJ2-7; 9 bases are a match to TRBD2. There are 15 residues in the CDR3. CDR1 is SGHNT, CDR2 YENEEA, per germline. V was clipped by 3 bases and J by 2 bases; unmatched bases: 5. CDR3 protein: CASSFFSGGAYEQYF. The CDR3 DNA reads as TGTGCCAGCAGCTTTTTTAGCGGGGGCGCCTACGAGCAGTACTTC.

The CDR3 loop reads CASSRRRTDTQYF. The CDR3 DNA follows: TGTGCCAGCAGCCGGAGACGGACAGATACGCAGTATTTT. The chain combines TRBV6-5 with TRBJ2-3, with no clear D. Between the trimmed V and J ends, which lost 6 bases and 3 bases, there was a span of 10 bases. The CDR3 has 13 residues. Germline CDR1 is MNHEY and CDR2 is SVGAGI.

This chain uses TRBV24-1 with TRBJ1-2; 11 bases match TRBD1. This CDR3 has 15 residues. The J segment lost 7 bases and the V segment lost 3 bases, leaving 6 bases of the junction unmatched. Looked up from germline, CDR1 is KGHDR and CDR2 is SFDVKD. The CDR3 here is CATSDPGQGAAGYTF. CDR3 bases: TGTGCCACCAGTGATCCCGGACAGGGGGCTGCTGGCTACACCTTC.

The V and J genes are TRBV29-1 and TRBJ1-2, with no clear D. Germline V gene lookup returns CDR1 SQVTM and CDR2 ANQGSEA. The V gene lost 5 bases and the J gene lost 8 bases, with 18 bases spanning the gap. This CDR3 is 13 amino acids long. Here the CDR3 reads CSVSMTARVGYTF. CDR3 DNA sequence: TGCAGCGTTTCTATGACGGCACGTGTGGGCTACACCTTC.

The V gene is TRBV5-8, the J gene TRBJ2-2; D uncertain. The CDR3 extends over 15 amino acids. The germline CDR1 and CDR2 sequences are SGHTS and YDEGEE. V was clipped by 0 bases and J by 1 base, with 7 bases between them. CDR3 DNA sequence: TGTGCCAGCAGCTTGGTTAGGTGGAACACCGGGGAGCTGTTTTTT. Encoded protein: CASSLVRWNTGELFF.

V is TRBV3-1 (or the pseudogene TRBV3-2) and J is TRBJ2-5, with 8 bases fitting TRBD2. This CDR3 comprises 17 residues. V shed 0 bases, J shed 1 base, and the junction held 7 bases outside the gene matches. CDR1 LGHDT and CDR2 YNNKEL come from the germline V gene (reference sequence). CDR3 loop: CASSQDWRRGVQETQYF. The CDR3 DNA sequence: TGTGCCAGCAGCCAAGACTGGCGGCGGGGGGTCCAAGAGACCCAGTACTTC.

A few counts support this clone. The rearrangement joins TRBV7-6 to TRBJ2-7, with D unresolved. Germline CDR1 and CDR2: SGHVS and FNYEAQ. The CDR3 has 14 amino acids. Trimming shortened V by 3 bases and J by 5 bases, and 14 bases separated the two germline ends. CDR3 in DNA: TGTGCCAGCAGCTTCCTCGATAGGCGAGACGAGCAGTACTTC. Protein: CASSFLDRRDEQYF.

The chain carries TRBV2 and TRBJ1-2; D is uncertain. The V and J ends lost 8 bases and 7 bases respectively, with 5 bases between them. This CDR3 region has 9 residues. Per germline, CDR1 SNHLY and CDR2 FYNNEI. In DNA form, the CDR3 reads TGTGCCAGCTCAGGTGGCTACACCTTC. It is translated as CASSGGYTF.

V gene TRBV28 combines with J gene TRBJ1-1, with D unresolved. Trimming stripped 5 bases from V and 8 bases from J, with 12 bases between. The length of the CDR3 is 12 residues. Germline assignment: CDR1 MDHEN and CDR2 SYDVKM. In nucleotides, the CDR3 is TGTGCCAGCAGTCCCCGTCCGGGCGAAGCTTTCTTT. Translating it yields CASSPRPGEAFF.

The rearrangement links TRBV7-8 to TRBJ1-2; D uncertain. This CDR3 spans 16 amino acids. Germline lookup yields CDR1 SGHVS and CDR2 FQNEAQ. V shed 5 bases and J shed 0 bases, with 16 bases lying between them. The CDR3 sequence is CASSITESRSNYGYTF. CDR3 DNA: TGTGCCAGCAGCATAACAGAGTCCAGATCTAACTATGGCTACACCTTC.

This chain joins TRBV28 and TRBJ2-4; D is possibly TRBD2 (6 bases). Trimming took off 8 bases at V and 0 bases at J, with 17 bases between the two ends. CDR3 length equals 16 residues. CDR1 is MDHEN and CDR2 is SYDVKM in the germline V gene. CDR3 sequence (DNA): TGTGCCAGCGGCTCCCGGGACTCAGGAGCCAAAAACATTCAGTACTTC. Translating it yields CASGSRDSGAKNIQYF. Using reference TRBV28 and TRBJ2-4 for the parts outside the CDR3, the full variable domain is DVKVTQSSRYLVKRTGEKVFLECVQDMDHENMFWYRQDPGLGLRLIYFSYDVKMKEKGDIPEGYSVSREKKERFSLILESASTNQTSMYLCASGSRDSGAKNIQYFGAGTRLSVL.

This clone has only one observation. The V call is TRBV28, the J call TRBJ1-4, with unresolved D. This CDR3 has 16 residues. V was clipped by 6 bases and J by 6 bases, with 20 bases between them. Germline assignment: CDR1 MDHEN and CDR2 SYDVKM. CDR3 region: CASSGSSVRVDEKLFF. DNA of the CDR3: TGTGCCAGCAGCGGGTCGAGTGTGAGGGTCGATGAAAAACTGTTTTTT.

The chain couples TRBV7-2 to TRBJ1-6; D perhaps matches TRBD1 (5 bases). The V gene lost 1 base and the J gene lost 7 bases, with 23 bases spanning the gap. CDR3 length equals 19 residues. In germline, CDR1 is SGHTA, CDR2 FQGNSA. This CDR3 is CASSLERPGTGVGNSPLHF. In DNA form, the CDR3 reads TGTGCCAGCAGCTTAGAGAGACCTGGGACGGGCGTTGGGAATTCACCCCTCCACTTT.

The chain is built from TRBV9 and TRBJ1-1; no reliable D call. V lost 0 bases and J lost 10, with 16 bases in between. The CDR3 covers 14 residues. Germline V gene lookup returns CDR1 SGDLS and CDR2 YYNGEE. CDR3 nucleotide sequence: TGTGCCAGCAGCGTAGAGTCGGCCCGGCTTGGAGCTTTCTTT. Translated, it gives CASSVESARLGAFF.

This clone was detected only once. This chain uses TRBV29-1 with TRBJ1-2; D may be TRBD1 (5 bases). This CDR3 region has 13 residues. Germline values: CDR1 SQVTM, CDR2 ANQGSEA. V gave up 1 base and J gave up 6 bases, with 12 bases separating them. CDR3 amino acids: CSVEGRVKDGYTF. CDR3 nucleotide sequence: TGCAGCGTTGAAGGCAGGGTTAAGGATGGCTACACCTTC.

The chain joins TRBV19 to TRBJ1-2, with TRBD1 matching over 8 bases. After removal of 6 bases from V and 9 bases from J, the junction contained 24 bases not matched to a gene. CDR1 is LNHDA, CDR2 SQIVND, per germline (reference sequence). This CDR3 comprises 18 residues. In DNA form, the CDR3 reads TGTGCCAGTAGGATCCAAGCAGGGGGCAACACAGACCTTATTAGCTACACCTTC. It translates to CASRIQAGGNTDLISYTF.

The chain has TRBV6-5 and TRBJ2-7; no definite D call. Trimming removed 8 bases from V and 6 bases from J, with 20 bases in between. Germline CDR1 reads MNHEY; CDR2 reads SVGAGI. CDR3 length: 14 amino acids. The CDR3 DNA sequence: TGTGCCAGCCGTTCTGAGTGGCTTTTTTCCGAGCAGTACTTC. Its translation is CASRSEWLFSEQYF.

The J gene is TRBJ1-2, the V gene TRBV24-1; D is unclear. The CDR3 covers 14 residues. Germline CDR1 KGHDR, CDR2 SFDVKD. V shed 0 bases and J shed 3 bases, with 7 bases lying between them. CDR3 sequence reads: CATSDLEADYGYTF. The CDR3 bases are TGTGCCACCAGTGATTTGGAGGCAGACTATGGCTACACCTTC.

J is TRBJ1-1 and V is TRBV28; the D is unclear. Trimming pared 6 bases from V and 1 base from J, leaving 3 bases between. The CDR3 runs 11 residues. Germline V lookup: CDR1 MDHEN, CDR2 SYDVKM. CDR3 DNA: TGTGCCAGCAGAAGGAACACTGAAGCTTTCTTT. Protein: CASRRNTEAFF.

V and J are TRBV5-1 and TRBJ1-3; D not resolved. The germline gives CDR1 SGHRS, CDR2 YFSETQ. V was cut by 3 bases and J by 4 bases, with 2 bases left in between. This CDR3 is 11 amino acids long. For the CDR3, the DNA is TGCGCCAGCAGCTGGGGAAACACCATATATTTT. Its protein is CASSWGNTIYF.

V gene TRBV5-1 combines with J gene TRBJ1-6; 7 nucleotides agree with TRBD1. J was trimmed by 5 bases and V by 2 bases; bases with no gene match: 1. From germline, CDR1 is SGHRS and CDR2 YFSETQ. CDR3 size: 14 residues. Written as DNA, the CDR3 is TGCGCCAGCAGCTTCGGGACAGATAATTCACCCCTCCACTTT. The encoded protein is CASSFGTDNSPLHF.

This clone was seen a single time. V is TRBV7-2 and J is TRBJ2-4, with D perhaps TRBD1 (6 bases). CDR1 SGHTA and CDR2 FQGNSA come from the germline V gene. The CDR3 covers 15 residues. V was cut by 5 bases and J by 6 bases, with 17 bases left in between. The CDR3 region has the DNA TGTGCCAGCAGCACACGCGAGGGGGACCTAAACATTCAGTACTTC. It translates to CASSTREGDLNIQYF.

The V and J genes are TRBV10-1 and TRBJ1-5; D gene ambiguous. This CDR3 is 13 amino acids long. The germline V gene encodes CDR1 WNHNN and CDR2 SYGVQD (reference sequence). Trimming removed 3 bases from V and 7 bases from J, with 10 bases in between. CDR3 sequence (DNA): TGCGCCAGCAGTGATCAGGTCGGACAGCCCCAGCATTTT. Its protein is CASSDQVGQPQHF.

The gene calls are TRBV6-5 and TRBJ2-7; 7 bases align to TRBD1. The CDR3 extends over 14 amino acids. Per the germline V gene, CDR1 is MNHEY and CDR2 is SVGAGI. The junction had 6 bases not matched to a gene; V was cut back by 0 bases and J by 7 bases. The CDR3 nucleotides are TGTGCCAGCAGTTACTCGACAGGGTTTTCGGAGCAGTACTTC. This codes for CASSYSTGFSEQYF.

The chain has TRBV5-1 and TRBJ1-2; possible D gene TRBD1, 6 bases. From germline, CDR1 is SGHRS and CDR2 YFSETQ. Trimming removed 4 bases from V and 0 bases from J, with 13 bases in between. The CDR3 sequence is 15 residues long. CDR3 sequence: CASSPGTSTNYGYTF. The CDR3 nucleotides read TGCGCCAGCAGCCCTGGGACATCTACTAACTATGGCTACACCTTC.

J is TRBJ2-1 and V is TRBV19; D is undetermined. CDR1 and CDR2 (germline): LNHDA, SQIVND (reference sequence). The germline V and J ends were trimmed by 0 bases and 4 bases, with 13 bases remaining between them. This CDR3 is built from 16 residues. CDR3 in DNA: TGTGCCAGTAGTATAGATCTAGTCCGGAGATACAATGAGCAGTTCTTC. Protein product: CASSIDLVRRYNEQFF.

This chain links TRBV19 with TRBJ1-5; D is unresolved. This CDR3 is built from 11 residues. V was cut by 5 bases and J by 5 bases, with 4 bases left in between. Germline lookup yields CDR1 LNHDA and CDR2 SQIVND (reference sequence). In nucleotides, the CDR3 is TGTGCCAGTAGTGGAGATCAGCCCCAGCATTTT. Its protein product is CASSGDQPQHF.

V is TRBV21-1 and J is TRBJ2-3; the table calls TRBD2, which could not be checked here. TRBV21-1 is designated a pseudogene. The CDR3 runs to 17 residues. The CDR3 reads CASSKGTSGISADTQYF. CDR3 DNA sequence: TGTGCCAGCAGCAAAGGGACTAGCGGGATTTCAGCAGATACGCAGTATTTT.

The chain is built from TRBV28 and TRBJ2-3; TRBD2 matches 10 bases. This CDR3 is built from 15 residues. V shed 6 bases and J 4 bases; nucleotides not matched to a gene: 7. From germline, CDR1 is MDHEN and CDR2 SYDVKM. The CDR3 coding sequence is TGTGCCAGCAGCCCAGCGGGAGGGAGGGCAGATACGCAGTATTTT. Translating gives CASSPAGGRADTQYF.